This T cell receptor beta chain is from a study of blood T cell repertoires in COVID-19. Looking at the study overall: Donors in the United States, Italy and Spain gave samples during acute or convalescent COVID-19. T cells, B-cell-depleted T cells, or PBMCs supplied cDNA or gDNA.

V gave up 6 bases and J gave up 10 bases, with 16 bases separating them. Germline values: CDR1 SNHLY, CDR2 FYNNEI. This CDR3 contains 13 residues. Per the original data handling: For nucleated cells, counts were estimated from reference gene primer amplification. The assay was immunoSEQ multiplex PCR, and TCRdb's table has in-frame clones only and misses some. For V, J and clone size, that table is used; D and trimming come from the DNA. The table includes 150,000 to 200,000 clones, more than 85% detected once. The receptor's source is an elderly woman in a cohort sampled during active or convalescent COVID-19. Sequencing input: peripheral blood. This chain joins TRBV2 and TRBJ2-1; D is unclear. This CDR3 is CASRPDWQREQFF. The CDR3 DNA sequence: TGTGCCAGCAGGCCTGACTGGCAACGGGAGCAGTTCTTC.